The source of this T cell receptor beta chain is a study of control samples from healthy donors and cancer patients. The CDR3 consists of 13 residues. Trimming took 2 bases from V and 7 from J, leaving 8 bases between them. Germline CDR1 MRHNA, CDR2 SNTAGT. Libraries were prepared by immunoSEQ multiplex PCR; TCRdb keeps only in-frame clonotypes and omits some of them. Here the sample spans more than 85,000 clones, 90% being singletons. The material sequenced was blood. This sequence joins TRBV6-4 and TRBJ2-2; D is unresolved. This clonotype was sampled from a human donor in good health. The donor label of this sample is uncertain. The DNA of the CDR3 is TGTGCCAGCAGTGACAAAGAGTACGGGGAGCTGTTTTTT. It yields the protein CASSDKEYGELFF.